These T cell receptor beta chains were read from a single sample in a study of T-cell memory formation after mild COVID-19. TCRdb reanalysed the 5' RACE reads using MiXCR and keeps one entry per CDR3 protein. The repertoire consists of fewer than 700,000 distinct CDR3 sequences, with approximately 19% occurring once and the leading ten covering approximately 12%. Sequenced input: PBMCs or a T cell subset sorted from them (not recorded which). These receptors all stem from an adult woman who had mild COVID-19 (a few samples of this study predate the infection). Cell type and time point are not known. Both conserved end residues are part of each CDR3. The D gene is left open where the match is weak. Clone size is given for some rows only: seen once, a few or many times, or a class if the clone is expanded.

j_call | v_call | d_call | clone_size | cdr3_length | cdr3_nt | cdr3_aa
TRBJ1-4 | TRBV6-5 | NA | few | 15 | TGTGCCAGCAGTTACTTGCAGGGAGCTAATGAAAAACTGTTTTTT | CASSYLQGANEKLFF
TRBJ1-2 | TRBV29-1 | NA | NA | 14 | TGCAGCGTCGTATTGGGGAGGGAATCCTATGGCTACACCTTC | CSVVLGRESYGYTF
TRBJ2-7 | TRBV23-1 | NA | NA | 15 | TGCGCCAGCAGTCAAAACAGGTCTTCAGCGTACGAGCAGTACTTC | CASSQNRSSAYEQYF
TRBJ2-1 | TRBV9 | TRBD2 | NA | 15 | TGTGCCAGCAGCGCCGGCGGGAGGGCCCTCGGTGAGCAGTTCTTC | CASSAGGRALGEQFF
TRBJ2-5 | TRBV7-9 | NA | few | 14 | TGTGCCAGCAGCTTATCATCTCCGGCGGAGACCCAGTACTTC | CASSLSSPAETQYF
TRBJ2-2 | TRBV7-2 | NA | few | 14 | TGTGCCAGCAGCCCGGCCAGCAGCACCGGGGAGCTGTTTTTT | CASSPASSTGELFF
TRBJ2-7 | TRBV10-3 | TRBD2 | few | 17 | TGTGCCATCAGTGAGTCTGAACCGGGACTAGTCCCCTACGAGCAGTACTTC | CAISESEPGLVPYEQYF
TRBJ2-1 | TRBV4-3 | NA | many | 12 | TGCGCCAGCAGCCGCCGAACGGACTGGCTGATCTTC | CASSRRTDWLIF
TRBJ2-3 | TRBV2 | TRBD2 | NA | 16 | TGTGCCAGCAGAGATCCTAGCGGGTCTAGCACAGATACGCAGTATTTT | CASRDPSGSSTDTQYF
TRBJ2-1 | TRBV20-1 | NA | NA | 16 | TGCAGTGCTAGAGCGTATCTTAGACAGGCCGAGGGTGAGCAGTTCTTC | CSARAYLRQAEGEQFF
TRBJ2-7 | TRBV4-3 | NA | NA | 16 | TGCGCCAGCAGCCAAACACGGGGGCGGGGAGCCTACGAGCAGTACTTC | CASSQTRGRGAYEQYF
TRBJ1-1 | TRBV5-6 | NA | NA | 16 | TGTGCCAGCAGCTTGGAGGCAGGGAGGACGAACACTGAAGCTTTCTTT | CASSLEAGRTNTEAFF
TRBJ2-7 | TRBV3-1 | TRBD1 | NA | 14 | TGTGCCAGCAGACGAGGACAGGCCCAAGGCGAGCAGTACTTC | CASRRGQAQGEQYF
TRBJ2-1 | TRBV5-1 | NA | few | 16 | TGCGCCAGCAGTCAAAATCCGGGACTTACCTACAATGAGCAGTTCTTC | CASSQNPGLTYNEQFF
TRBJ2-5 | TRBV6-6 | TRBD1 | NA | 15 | TGTGCCAGCAGTTACGGGACAGGGGCGCTAAAGACCCAGTACTTC | CASSYGTGALKTQYF
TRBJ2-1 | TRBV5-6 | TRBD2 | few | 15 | TGTGCCAGCAGCTTAGGCGGGAGCTCCTACACTGAGCAGTTCTTC | CASSLGGSSYTEQFF
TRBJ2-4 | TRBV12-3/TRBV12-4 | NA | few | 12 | TGTGCCAGCAGTGTAGGAGTGAACATTCAGTACTTC | CASSVGVNIQYF
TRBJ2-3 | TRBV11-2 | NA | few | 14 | TGTGCCAGCAGCGCCTTTAGCGGAACAGATACGCAGTATTTT | CASSAFSGTDTQYF
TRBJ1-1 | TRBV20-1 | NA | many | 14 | TGCAGTGCTAGAGCCCCGGACAGGAACACTGAAGCTTTCTTT | CSARAPDRNTEAFF
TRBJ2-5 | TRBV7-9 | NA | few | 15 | TGTGCCAGCAGCGCCGGTGGGGGACCCACTGAGACCCAGTACTTC | CASSAGGGPTETQYF
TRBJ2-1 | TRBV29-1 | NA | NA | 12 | TGCAGCGCTAGTTTAGGGTACAATGAGCAGTTCTTC | CSASLGYNEQFF
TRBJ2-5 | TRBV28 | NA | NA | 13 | TGTGCCAGCAGCCGGGCCCCGGAGGAGACCCAGTACTTC | CASSRAPEETQYF
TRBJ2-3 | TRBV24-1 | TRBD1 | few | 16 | TGTGCCACCAGTGACTACCGGGACAGGGGCACAGATACGCAGTATTTT | CATSDYRDRGTDTQYF
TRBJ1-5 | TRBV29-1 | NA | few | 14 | TGCAGCGTTGTGCGGCGTAGCGGCAATCAGCCCCAGCATTTT | CSVVRRSGNQPQHF
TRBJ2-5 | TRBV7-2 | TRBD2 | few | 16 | TGTGCCAGCAGCCCTCTAGCGGGAGGGAGTGAAGAGACCCAGTACTTC | CASSPLAGGSEETQYF
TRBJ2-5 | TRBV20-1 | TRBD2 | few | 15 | TGCAGTGCTAGAGAGCGACTAGCGGTCCAAGAGACCCAGTACTTC | CSARERLAVQETQYF
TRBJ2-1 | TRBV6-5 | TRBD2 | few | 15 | TGTGCCAGCGGGAAGCGGGGGACCCTATACAATGAGCAGTTCTTC | CASGKRGTLYNEQFF
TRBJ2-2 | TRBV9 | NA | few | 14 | TGTGCCAGCAGTGCTGCTCAGAACACCGGGGAGCTGTTTTTT | CASSAAQNTGELFF
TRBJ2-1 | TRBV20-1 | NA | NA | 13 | TGCAGTGTTCGAGGGGGAAATCGCAATGAGCAGTTCTTC | CSVRGGNRNEQFF
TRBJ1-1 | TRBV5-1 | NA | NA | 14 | TGCGCCAGCAGACACAACGGCCAGGGCACTGAAGCTTTCTTT | CASRHNGQGTEAFF
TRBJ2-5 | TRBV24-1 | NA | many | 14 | TGTGCCACCAGTGATTTTGGCAGCTCAGAGACCCAGTACTTC | CATSDFGSSETQYF
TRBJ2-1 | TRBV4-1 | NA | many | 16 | TGCGCCAGCAGCCAAGATTCCTTGAGGGGCTACAATGAGCAGTTCTTC | CASSQDSLRGYNEQFF
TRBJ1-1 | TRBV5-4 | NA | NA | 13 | TGTGCCAGCAGCTTGGGGTTTTACACTGAAGCTTTCTTT | CASSLGFYTEAFF
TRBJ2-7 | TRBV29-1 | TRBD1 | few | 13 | TGCAGCGTTGTCGACAGGGGGCTCTACGAGCAGTACTTC | CSVVDRGLYEQYF
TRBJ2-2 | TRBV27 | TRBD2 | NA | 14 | TGTGCCAGCAGTTGGCTAGCGGACACCGGGGAGCTGTTTTTT | CASSWLADTGELFF
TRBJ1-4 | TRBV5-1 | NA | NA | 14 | TGCGCCAGCAGCCGAGCGGGGAGTAATGAAAAACTGTTTTTT | CASSRAGSNEKLFF
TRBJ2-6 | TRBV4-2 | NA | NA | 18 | TGTGCCAGCAGCCAAGTTCAGGGGGGTAGTACCGGGGCCAACGTCCTGACTTTC | CASSQVQGGSTGANVLTF
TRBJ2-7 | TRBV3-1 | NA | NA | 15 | TGTGCCAGCAGCCAAGTGGCAGGGAGTCTGGGAGAGCAGTACTTC | CASSQVAGSLGEQYF
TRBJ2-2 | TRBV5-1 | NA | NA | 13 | TGCGCCAGCAGCTTGTATGACACCGGGGAGCTGTTTTTT | CASSLYDTGELFF
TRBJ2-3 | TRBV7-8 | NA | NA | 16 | TGTGCCAGCAGCTTGGAGCTAGCCGTTAGCACAGATACGCAGTATTTT | CASSLELAVSTDTQYF
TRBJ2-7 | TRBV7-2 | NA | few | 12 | TGTGCCAGCAGCCGAGAGGGCGACGAGCAGTACTTC | CASSREGDEQYF
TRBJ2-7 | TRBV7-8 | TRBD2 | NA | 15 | TGTGCCAGCAGCTTAGGGGGACTAGGAGGATACGAGCAGTACTTC | CASSLGGLGGYEQYF
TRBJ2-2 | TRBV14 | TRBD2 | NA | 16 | TGTGCCAGCAGCCAACAAAGCGGGAGGGTCACCGGGGAGCTGTTTTTT | CASSQQSGRVTGELFF
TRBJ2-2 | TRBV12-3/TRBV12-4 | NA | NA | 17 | TGTGCCAGCAGTTTAGTCAGTCAGTCGATAATCATCGGGGAGCTGTTTTTT | CASSLVSQSIIIGELFF
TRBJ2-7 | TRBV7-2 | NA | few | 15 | TGTGCCAGCAGCTTAATTTCCGGGAGCTCCTACGAGCAGTACTTC | CASSLISGSSYEQYF
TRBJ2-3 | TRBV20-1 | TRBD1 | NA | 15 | TGCAGCAATCAGGGGGCGTTATCTAGCACAGATACGCAGTATTTT | CSNQGALSSTDTQYF
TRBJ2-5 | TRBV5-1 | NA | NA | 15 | TGCGCCAGCAGCTCCGCTAATGGGGCCCAAGAGACCCAGTACTTC | CASSSANGAQETQYF
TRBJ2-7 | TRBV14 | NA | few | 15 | TGTGCCAGCAGCCCCAAGGGGTTGAGCTCCTACGAGCAGTACTTC | CASSPKGLSSYEQYF
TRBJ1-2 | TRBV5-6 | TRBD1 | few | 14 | TGTGCCAGCAGCGCTATTGGACAGGGGGATGGCTACACCTTC | CASSAIGQGDGYTF
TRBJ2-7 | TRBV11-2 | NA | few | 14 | TGTGCCAGCAGTCTTTTTCAGGCGGCCTACGAGCAGTACTTC | CASSLFQAAYEQYF
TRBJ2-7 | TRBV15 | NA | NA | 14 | TGTGCCACCAGCAGAGAACTAACCACCGGCGAGCAGTACTTC | CATSRELTTGEQYF
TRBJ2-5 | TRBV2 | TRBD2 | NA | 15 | TGTGCCAGCAGTGAGCGGGAGGCCACGGGGGAGACCCAGTACTTC | CASSEREATGETQYF
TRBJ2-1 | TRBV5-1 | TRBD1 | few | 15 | TGCGCCAGCAGCCCAGACAGGGGGCACGACAATGAGCAGTTCTTC | CASSPDRGHDNEQFF
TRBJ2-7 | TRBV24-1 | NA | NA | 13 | TGTGCCACCAGCCCGGGGGTTTGGAACGAGCAGTACTTC | CATSPGVWNEQYF